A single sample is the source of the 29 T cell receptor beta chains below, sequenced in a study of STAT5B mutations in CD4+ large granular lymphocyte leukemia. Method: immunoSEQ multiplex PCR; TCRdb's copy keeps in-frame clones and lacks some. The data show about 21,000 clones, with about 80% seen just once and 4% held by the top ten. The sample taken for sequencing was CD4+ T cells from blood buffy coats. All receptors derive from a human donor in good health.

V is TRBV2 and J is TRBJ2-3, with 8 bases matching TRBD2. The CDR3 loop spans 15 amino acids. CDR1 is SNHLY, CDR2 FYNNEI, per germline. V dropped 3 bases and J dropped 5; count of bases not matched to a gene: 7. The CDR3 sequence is CASSETRAGVDTQYF. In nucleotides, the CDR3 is TGTGCCAGCAGTGAGACCCGAGCGGGGGTAGATACGCAGTATTTT. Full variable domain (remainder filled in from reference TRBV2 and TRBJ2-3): EPEVTQTPSHQVTQMGQEVILRCVPISNHLYFYWYRQILGQKVEFLVSFYNNEISEKSEIFDDQFSVERPDGSNFTLKIRSTKLEDSAMYFCASSETRAGVDTQYFGPGTRLTVL.

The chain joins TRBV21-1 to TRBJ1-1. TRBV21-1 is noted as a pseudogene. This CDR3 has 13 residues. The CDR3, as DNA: TGTGCCAGCAGCAACTCGGGTCCGGGAGTGGCTTTCTTT. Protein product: CASSNSGPGVAFF.

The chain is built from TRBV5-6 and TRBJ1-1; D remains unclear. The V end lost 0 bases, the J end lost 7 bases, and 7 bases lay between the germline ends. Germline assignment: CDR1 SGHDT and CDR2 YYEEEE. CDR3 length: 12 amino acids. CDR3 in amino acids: CASSLEAGEAFF. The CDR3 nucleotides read TGTGCCAGCAGCTTGGAGGCAGGTGAAGCTTTCTTT.

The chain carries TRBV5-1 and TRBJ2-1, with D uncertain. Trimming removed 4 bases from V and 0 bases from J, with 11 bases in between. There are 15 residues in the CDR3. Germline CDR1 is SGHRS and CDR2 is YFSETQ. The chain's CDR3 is CASSRLGSSYNEQFF. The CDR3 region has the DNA TGCGCCAGCAGCCGGTTAGGCAGCTCCTACAATGAGCAGTTCTTC.

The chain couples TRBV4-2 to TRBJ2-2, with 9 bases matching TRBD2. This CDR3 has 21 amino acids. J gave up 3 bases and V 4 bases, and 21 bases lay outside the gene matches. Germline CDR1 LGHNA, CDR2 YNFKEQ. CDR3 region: CASSPIKTSGYLRGDTGELFF. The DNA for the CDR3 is TGTGCCAGCAGCCCAATCAAAACTAGCGGGTATCTTCGAGGGGACACCGGGGAGCTGTTTTTT.

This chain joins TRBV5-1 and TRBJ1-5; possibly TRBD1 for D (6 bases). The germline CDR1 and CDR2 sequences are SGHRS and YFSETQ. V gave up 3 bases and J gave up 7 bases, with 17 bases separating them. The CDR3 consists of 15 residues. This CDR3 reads CASSSSGAEGQPQHF. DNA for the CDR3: TGCGCCAGCAGCTCATCAGGGGCAGAGGGACAGCCCCAGCATTTT.

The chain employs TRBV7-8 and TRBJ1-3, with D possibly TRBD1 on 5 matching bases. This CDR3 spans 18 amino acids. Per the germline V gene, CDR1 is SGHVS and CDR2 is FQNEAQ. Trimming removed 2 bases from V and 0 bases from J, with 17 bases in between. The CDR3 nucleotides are TGTGCCAGCAGCTTATCAGCACTCACAGGTTCCTCTGGAAACACCATATATTTT. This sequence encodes CASSLSALTGSSGNTIYF.

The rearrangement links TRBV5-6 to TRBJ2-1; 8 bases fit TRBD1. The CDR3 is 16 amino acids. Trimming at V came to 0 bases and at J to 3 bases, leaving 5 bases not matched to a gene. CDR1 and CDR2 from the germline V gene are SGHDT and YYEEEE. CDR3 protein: CASSLETGEVYNEQFF. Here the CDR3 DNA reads TGTGCCAGCAGCTTGGAGACAGGGGAGGTCTACAATGAGCAGTTCTTC.

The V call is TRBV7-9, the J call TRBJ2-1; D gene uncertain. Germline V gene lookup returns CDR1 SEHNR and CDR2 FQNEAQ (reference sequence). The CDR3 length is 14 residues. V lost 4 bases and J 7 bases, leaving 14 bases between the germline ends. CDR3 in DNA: TGTGCCAGCAGCTCCTCCTCTCCCGGTAATGAGCAGTTCTTC. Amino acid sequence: CASSSSSPGNEQFF.

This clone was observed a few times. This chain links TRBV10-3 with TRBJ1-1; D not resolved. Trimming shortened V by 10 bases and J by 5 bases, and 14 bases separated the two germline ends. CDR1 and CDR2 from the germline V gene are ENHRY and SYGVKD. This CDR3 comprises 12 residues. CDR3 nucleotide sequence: TGTGCCACCTCACTTGAGGGAACTGAAGCTTTCTTT. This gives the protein CATSLEGTEAFF.

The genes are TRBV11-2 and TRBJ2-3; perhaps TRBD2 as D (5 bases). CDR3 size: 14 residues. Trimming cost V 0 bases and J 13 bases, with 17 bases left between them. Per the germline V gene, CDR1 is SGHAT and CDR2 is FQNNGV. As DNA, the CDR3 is TGTGCCAGCAGCTTAGATAGGGCCGGAGGATGGGAGTATTTT. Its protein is CASSLDRAGGWEYF. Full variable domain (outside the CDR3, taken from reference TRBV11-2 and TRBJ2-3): EAGVAQSPRYKIIEKRQSVAFWCNPISGHATLYWYQQILGQGPKLLIQFQNNGVVDDSQLPKDRFSAERLKGVDSTLKIQPAKLEDSAVYLCASSLDRAGGWEYFGPGTRLTVL.

The DNA of the CDR3 is TGTGCCACCAGCAGAGTTAGTTCTGGAAACACCATATATTTT. Amino acids: CATSRVSSGNTIYF. This chain connects TRBV15 to TRBJ1-3; no clear D. The germline gives CDR1 LNHNV, CDR2 YYDKDF (reference sequence). The CDR3 has 14 residues. V lost 1 base and J 1 base, leaving 5 bases between the germline ends.

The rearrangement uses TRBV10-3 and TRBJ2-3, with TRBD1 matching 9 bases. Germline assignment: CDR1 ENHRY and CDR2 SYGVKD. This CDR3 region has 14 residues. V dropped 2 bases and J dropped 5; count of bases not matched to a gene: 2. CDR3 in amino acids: CAISERQGEDTQYF. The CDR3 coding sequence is TGTGCCATCAGTGAGAGACAGGGGGAAGATACGCAGTATTTT.

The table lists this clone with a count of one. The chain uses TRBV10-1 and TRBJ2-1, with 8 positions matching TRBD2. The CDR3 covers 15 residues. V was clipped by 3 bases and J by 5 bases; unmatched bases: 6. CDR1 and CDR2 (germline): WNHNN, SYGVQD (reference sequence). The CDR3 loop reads CASSEGSGINNEQFF. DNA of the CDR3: TGCGCCAGCAGTGAAGGTAGCGGGATTAACAATGAGCAGTTCTTC.

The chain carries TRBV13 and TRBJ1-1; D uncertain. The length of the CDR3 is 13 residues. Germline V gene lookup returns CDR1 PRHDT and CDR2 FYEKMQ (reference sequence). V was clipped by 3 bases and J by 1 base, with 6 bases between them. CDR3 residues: CASSFGENTEAFF. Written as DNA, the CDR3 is TGTGCCAGCAGCTTCGGCGAGAACACTGAAGCTTTCTTT.

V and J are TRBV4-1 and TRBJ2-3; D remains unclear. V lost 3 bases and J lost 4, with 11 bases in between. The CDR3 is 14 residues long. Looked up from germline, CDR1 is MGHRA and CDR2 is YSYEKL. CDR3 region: CASSQVAVADTQYF. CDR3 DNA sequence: TGCGCCAGCAGCCAGGTCGCAGTTGCAGATACGCAGTATTTT.

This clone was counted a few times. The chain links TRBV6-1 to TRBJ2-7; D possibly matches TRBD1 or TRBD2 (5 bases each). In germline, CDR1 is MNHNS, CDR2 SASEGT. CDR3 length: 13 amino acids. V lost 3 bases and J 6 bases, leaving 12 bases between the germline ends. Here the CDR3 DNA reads TGTGCCAGCAGTGATGAGGGGTTTAGCGAGCAGTACTTC. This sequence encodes CASSDEGFSEQYF.

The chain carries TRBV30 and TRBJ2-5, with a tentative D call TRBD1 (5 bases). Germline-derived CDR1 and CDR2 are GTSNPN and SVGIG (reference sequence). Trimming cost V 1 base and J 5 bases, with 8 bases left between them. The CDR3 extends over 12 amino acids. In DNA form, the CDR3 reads TGTGCCTGGAGTGCAGGGCATGAGACCCAGTACTTC. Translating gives CAWSAGHETQYF.

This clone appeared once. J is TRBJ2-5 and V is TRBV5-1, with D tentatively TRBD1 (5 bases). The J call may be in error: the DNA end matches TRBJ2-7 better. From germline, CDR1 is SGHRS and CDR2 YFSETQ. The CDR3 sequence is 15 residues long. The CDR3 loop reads CASSLDAIRGSEQYF. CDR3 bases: TGCGCCAGCAGCTTGGATGCGATAAGGGGATCCGAGCAGTACTTC.

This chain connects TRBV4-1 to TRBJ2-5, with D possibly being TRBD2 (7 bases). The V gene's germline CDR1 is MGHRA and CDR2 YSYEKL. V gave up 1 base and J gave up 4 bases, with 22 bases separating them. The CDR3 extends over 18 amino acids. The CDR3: CASSQGWGGDTGGETQYF. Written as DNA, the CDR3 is TGCGCCAGCAGCCAAGGATGGGGGGGGGACACCGGTGGAGAGACCCAGTACTTC.

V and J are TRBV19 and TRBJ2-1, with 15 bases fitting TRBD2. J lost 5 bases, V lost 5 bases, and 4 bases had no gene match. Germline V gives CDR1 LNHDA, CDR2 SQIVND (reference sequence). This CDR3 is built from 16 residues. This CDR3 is CASSGTSGRSNNEQFF. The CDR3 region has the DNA TGTGCCAGTAGTGGGACTAGCGGGAGGTCCAACAATGAGCAGTTCTTC.

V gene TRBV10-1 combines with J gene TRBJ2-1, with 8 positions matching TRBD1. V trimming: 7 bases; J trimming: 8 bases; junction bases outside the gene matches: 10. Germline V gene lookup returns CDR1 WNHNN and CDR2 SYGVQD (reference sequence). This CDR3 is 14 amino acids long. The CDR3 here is CASTKRQGNDEQFF. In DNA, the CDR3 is TGCGCCAGCACTAAGAGACAGGGGAATGATGAGCAGTTCTTC.

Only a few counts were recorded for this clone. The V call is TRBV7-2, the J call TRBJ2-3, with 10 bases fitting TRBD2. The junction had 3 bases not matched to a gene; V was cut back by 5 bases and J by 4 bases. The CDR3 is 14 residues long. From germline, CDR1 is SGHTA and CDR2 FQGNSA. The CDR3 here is CASSTSGMSDTQYF. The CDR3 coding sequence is TGTGCCAGCAGCACTAGCGGGATGTCAGATACGCAGTATTTT.

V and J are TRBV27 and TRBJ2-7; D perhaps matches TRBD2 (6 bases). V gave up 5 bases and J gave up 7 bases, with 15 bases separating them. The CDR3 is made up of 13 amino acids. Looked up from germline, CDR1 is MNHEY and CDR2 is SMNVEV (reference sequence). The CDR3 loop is CASSAFRSGEQYF. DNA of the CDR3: TGTGCCAGCAGTGCCTTCAGAAGCGGGGAGCAGTACTTC.

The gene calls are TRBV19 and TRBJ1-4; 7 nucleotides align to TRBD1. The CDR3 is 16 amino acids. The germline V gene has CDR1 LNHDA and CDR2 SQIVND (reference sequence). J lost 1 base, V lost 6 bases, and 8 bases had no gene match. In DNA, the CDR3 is TGTGCCAGTAGCCCGGGACAGCCCTTAACTAATGAAAAACTGTTTTTT. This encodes CASSPGQPLTNEKLFF.

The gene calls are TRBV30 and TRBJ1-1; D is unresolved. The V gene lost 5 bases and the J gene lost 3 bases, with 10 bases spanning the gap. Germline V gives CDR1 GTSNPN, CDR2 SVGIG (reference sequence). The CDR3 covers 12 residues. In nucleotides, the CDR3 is TGTGCCTGGTCCCGGCTGGACACTGAAGCTTTCTTT. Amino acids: CAWSRLDTEAFF.

The CDR3, as DNA: TGTGCCAGCAGTGTAGCGGGAAGGACCTACGAGCAGTACTTC. Protein product: CASSVAGRTYEQYF. The chain recombines TRBV13 with TRBJ2-7; 8 bases are a match to TRBD2. Trimming took 6 bases from V and 2 from J; bases not matched to a gene: 6. Looked up from germline, CDR1 is PRHDT and CDR2 is FYEKMQ (reference sequence). The CDR3 runs to 14 residues.

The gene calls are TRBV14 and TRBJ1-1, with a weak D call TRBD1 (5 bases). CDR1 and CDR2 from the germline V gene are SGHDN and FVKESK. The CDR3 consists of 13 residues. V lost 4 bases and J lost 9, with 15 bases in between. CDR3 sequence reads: CASSPEGRQKAFF. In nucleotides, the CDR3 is TGTGCCAGCAGCCCAGAAGGGCGACAGAAAGCTTTCTTT.

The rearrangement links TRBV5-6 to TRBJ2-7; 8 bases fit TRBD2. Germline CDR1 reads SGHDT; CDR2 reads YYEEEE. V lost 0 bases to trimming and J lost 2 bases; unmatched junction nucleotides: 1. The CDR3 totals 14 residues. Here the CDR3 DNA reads TGTGCCAGCAGCTTGGTAGCGGGACCCTACGAGCAGTACTTC. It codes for CASSLVAGPYEQYF. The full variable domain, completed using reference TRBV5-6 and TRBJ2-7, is DAGVTQSPTHLIKTRGQQVTLRCSPKSGHDTVSWYQQALGQGPQFIFQYYEEEERQRGNFPDRFSGHQFPNYSSELNVNALLLGDSALYLCASSLVAGPYEQYFGPGTRLTVT.